This entry lists 18 T cell receptor beta chains sequenced from one sample in a study of follicular helper T cells after annual influenza vaccination. Time point indicated: 2014-2015 season, pre-vaccination. TCRdb's table, derived via immunoSEQ multiplex PCR, lists solely in-frame clones and lacks some. Here the sample spans fewer than 30,000 clones, roughly 80% being singletons. The material sequenced was CXCR5+ CD38- circulating T follicular helper cells from blood, taken on the day of influenza vaccination. Documented subset: circulating Tfh, non-naive CD4+CXCR5+PD-1+ (ICOS+CD38+ or ICOS-CD38-). Receptors originate from an adult who received the influenza vaccine.

V usage is TRBV5-1 and J usage is TRBJ2-7, with 7 nucleotides matching TRBD1. J gave up 2 bases and V 7 bases, and 12 bases lay outside the gene matches. CDR1 and CDR2 from the germline V gene are SGHRS and YFSETQ. The CDR3 runs 15 residues. The CDR3 loop is CASGRDSAFTYEQYF. CDR3 sequence (DNA): TGCGCCAGCGGAAGGGACAGCGCTTTTACCTACGAGCAGTACTTC.

The count of this clone is one. V usage is TRBV2 and J usage is TRBJ2-1; maybe TRBD1 (6 bases). Looked up from germline, CDR1 is SNHLY and CDR2 is FYNNEI. CDR3 length: 11 residues. CDR3: CVGSRGNEQFF. CDR3 bases: TGTGTAGGATCGAGGGGGAATGAGCAGTTCTTC.

A remark on this clone: Sequence at one end of the junction differs from germline and may be a read error. V usage is TRBV11-3 and J usage is TRBJ1-1; D is uncertain. Germline-derived CDR1 and CDR2 are SGHNT and YENEEA. This CDR3 is 13 amino acids long. The CDR3 reads CTSSRLATSEAFF. The CDR3 DNA is TGTACCAGCAGTCGGCTGGCGACTTCTGAAGCTTTCTTT. The entire variable domain, with the rest obtained from reference TRBV11-3 and TRBJ1-1, is as follows: EAGVVQSPRYKIIEKKQPVAFWCNPISGHNTLYWYLQNLGQGPELLIRYENEEAVDDSQLPKDRFSAERLKGVDSTLKIQPAELGDSAVYLCTSSRLATSEAFFGQGTRLTVV.

The chain couples TRBV19 to TRBJ1-5; D remains ambiguous. The CDR3 loop spans 13 amino acids. V lost 0 bases to trimming and J lost 8 bases, with 8 bases between them. CDR1 is LNHDA, CDR2 SQIVND, per germline (reference sequence). CDR3 residues: CASSIDEGKPQHF. The CDR3 region has the DNA TGTGCCAGTAGTATAGACGAGGGTAAGCCCCAGCATTTT.

In DNA form, the CDR3 reads TGTGCCAGTAGTATTCTACAGGGTGGCTACACCTTC. Protein: CASSILQGGYTF. The chain is built from TRBV19 and TRBJ1-2; D might be TRBD1 (6 bases). Trimming pared 3 bases from V and 7 bases from J, leaving 9 bases between. The CDR3 loop spans 12 amino acids. CDR1 and CDR2 (germline): LNHDA, SQIVND (reference sequence).

V usage is TRBV2 and J usage is TRBJ1-5; possibly TRBD1 for D (5 bases). Germline V gene data show CDR1 as SNHLY and CDR2 as FYNNEI. The germline V and J ends were trimmed by 8 bases and 2 bases, with 10 bases remaining between them. The length of the CDR3 is 13 residues. CDR3: CASAWGGNQPQHF. The CDR3 DNA reads TGTGCCAGCGCGTGGGGCGGCAATCAGCCCCAGCATTTT.

V and J are TRBV15 and TRBJ1-1, with 8 bases fitting TRBD1. Per germline, CDR1 LNHNV and CDR2 YYDKDF (reference sequence). Trimming took 3 bases from V and 8 from J; bases not matched to a gene: 8. The CDR3 totals 14 residues. The CDR3 DNA reads as TGTGCCACCAGCAGCCCAGACAGGGGAGCGGAAGCTTTCTTT. It translates to CATSSPDRGAEAFF.

The V call is TRBV5-5, the J call TRBJ2-5; 10 positions match TRBD2. The CDR3 consists of 20 residues. The germline V gene encodes CDR1 SGHKS and CDR2 YYEKEE (reference sequence). V dropped 2 bases and J dropped 1; count of bases not matched to a gene: 17. The CDR3 bases are TGTGCCAGCAGCTTACGGTCACCAACACTTCTAGCGGGGGCCCAAGAGACCCAGTACTTC. This translates into CASSLRSPTLLAGAQETQYF.

The chain is built from TRBV30 and TRBJ1-5, with 7 bases that match TRBD1. The trim removed 3 bases at V and 3 bases at J, leaving 5 bases unmatched. CDR3 length: 14 amino acids. CDR1 GTSNPN and CDR2 SVGIG come from the germline V gene (reference sequence). The CDR3 is CAWRGDRTNQPQHF. DNA for the CDR3: TGTGCCTGGAGGGGGGACAGAACCAATCAGCCCCAGCATTTT.

This clone occurred once. V and J are TRBV19 and TRBJ2-4; 10 bases agree with TRBD1. The CDR3 is 17 residues long. J gave up 3 bases and V 5 bases, and 10 bases lay outside the gene matches. The germline gives CDR1 LNHDA, CDR2 SQIVND (reference sequence). CDR3 amino acids: CASSPPGQGLGKNIQYF. The DNA for the CDR3 is TGTGCCAGTAGTCCTCCGGGACAGGGGCTTGGCAAAAACATTCAGTACTTC.

CDR3 in amino acids: CASSVGLERYAGELFF. CDR3 coding DNA: TGTGCCAGCAGCGTAGGACTAGAACGATACGCCGGGGAGCTGTTTTTT. This chain links TRBV9 with TRBJ2-2, with D possibly matching TRBD2 (6 bases). Germline V CDR1 and CDR2: SGDLS, YYNGEE. The CDR3 extends over 16 amino acids. The V and J ends lost 0 bases and 6 bases respectively, with 15 bases between them.

This clone was picked up a small number of times. At the DNA level, this CDR3 is encoded by other sequences in the same sample as well. The gene calls are TRBV30 and TRBJ1-2; D remains unclear. V gave up 0 bases and J gave up 5 bases, with 4 bases separating them. This CDR3 comprises 11 residues. Germline CDR1 reads GTSNPN; CDR2 reads SVGIG (reference sequence). DNA of the CDR3: TGTGCCTGGAGTGTAGCTTATGGCTACACCTTC. Residues: CAWSVAYGYTF.

The rearrangement links TRBV2 to TRBJ2-7, with D possibly TRBD1 on 6 matching bases. The V and J ends lost 7 bases and 0 bases respectively, with 7 bases between them. From germline, CDR1 is SNHLY and CDR2 FYNNEI. This CDR3 spans 12 amino acids. Here the CDR3 reads CASTQGSYEQYF. CDR3 DNA: TGTGCCAGCACACAGGGCTCCTACGAGCAGTACTTC.

The V gene is TRBV7-2, the J gene TRBJ2-3; D is perhaps TRBD2 (5 bases). V was clipped by 4 bases and J by 5 bases, with 25 bases between them. CDR1 is SGHTA and CDR2 is FQGNSA in the germline V gene. CDR3 length: 18 residues. Here the CDR3 DNA reads TGTGCCAGCAGCTCACCCAACAGCGGACGTACGCCGGGAGATACGCAGTATTTT. Encoded protein: CASSSPNSGRTPGDTQYF. Filled out from reference TRBV7-2 and TRBJ2-3, the complete variable domain reads GAGVSQSPSNKVTEKGKDVELRCDPISGHTALYWYRQSLGQGLEFLIYFQGNSAPDKSGLPSDRFSAERTGGSVSTLTIQRTQQEDSAVYLCASSSPNSGRTPGDTQYFGPGTRLTVL.

This clone has a single count. The J gene is TRBJ1-4, the V gene TRBV4-1; a weak D match, TRBD1 (6 bases). The CDR3 loop spans 16 amino acids. The V gene lost 4 bases and the J gene lost 0 bases, with 12 bases spanning the gap. The germline V gene encodes CDR1 MGHRA and CDR2 YSYEKL. The CDR3 protein is CASSRVQGATNEKLFF. For the CDR3, the DNA is TGCGCCAGCAGCCGAGTACAGGGAGCAACTAATGAAAAACTGTTTTTT.

This chain links TRBV19 with TRBJ2-1; 8 bases map to TRBD2. Looked up from germline, CDR1 is LNHDA and CDR2 is SQIVND (reference sequence). V trimming: 0 bases; J trimming: 13 bases; junction bases outside the gene matches: 8. The CDR3 totals 14 residues. CDR3 bases: TGTGCCAGTAGTATAGACGGACAAGCGGGAGTTCAGTTCTTC. Its protein product is CASSIDGQAGVQFF.

The CDR3 DNA reads TGTGCCACCAAAACGGGAGATAGCACAGATACGCAGTATTTT. Residues: CATKTGDSTDTQYF. The V gene is TRBV6-1, the J gene TRBJ2-3; D is perhaps TRBD2 (6 bases). Per the germline V gene, CDR1 is MNHNS and CDR2 is SASEGT. V was cut by 10 bases and J by 0 bases, with 14 bases left in between. This CDR3 comprises 14 residues.

The V call is TRBV11-1, the J call TRBJ1-1, with 9 bases matching TRBD1. The CDR3 contains 13 residues. V was clipped by 8 bases and J by 5 bases; unmatched bases: 6. Germline CDR1 reads SGHAT; CDR2 reads FQDESV (reference sequence). CDR3 nucleotides: TGTGCCAGCCTCGGACAGGGGAGAACTGAAGCTTTCTTT. Its translation: CASLGQGRTEAFF.